These 9 T cell receptor beta chains were all obtained from the same sample, sequenced in a study of T cell repertoires in cytomegalovirus infection. In TCRdb, the reads were re-called with MiXCR into one record per CDR3 protein. The table lists a few hundred thousand distinct CDR3 sequences, roughly 29% of them singletons, with about 12% in the top ten. Sequenced input: PBMCs. Receptor source: a human donor in good health (CMV status not recorded). Some clones in this sample may be carry-over from other donors' samples.

This clonotype was detected many times. This chain uses TRBV7-9 with TRBJ2-1; D is unresolved. Trimming shortened V by 4 bases and J by 4 bases, and 11 bases separated the two germline ends. Per the germline V gene, CDR1 is SEHNR and CDR2 is FQNEAQ (reference sequence). CDR3 length: 14 residues. The CDR3 DNA follows: TGTGCCAGCAGCTCCCCCGGGCGGTACAATGAGCAGTTCTTC. It yields the protein CASSSPGRYNEQFF.

The gene calls are TRBV24-1 and TRBJ2-7; D is unresolved. Per germline, CDR1 KGHDR and CDR2 SFDVKD. The CDR3 length is 14 residues. The V end lost 4 bases, the J end lost 6 bases, and 15 bases lay between the germline ends. CDR3 sequence reads: CATSETGVVSEQYF. The CDR3 region has the DNA TGTGCCACCAGTGAAACCGGAGTAGTATCCGAGCAGTACTTC.

The chain carries TRBV7-8 and TRBJ2-7, with 8 bases fitting TRBD1. Looked up from germline, CDR1 is SGHVS and CDR2 is FQNEAQ. CDR3 length: 14 residues. The ends lost 4 bases at V and 6 bases at J; junction bases unmatched: 8. This chain's CDR3 is CASSSGTGRIEQYF. The CDR3 nucleotides read TGTGCCAGCAGCTCCGGGACAGGTAGAATCGAGCAGTACTTC.

CDR3 amino acids: CASSLARRARDNEQFF. In DNA form, the CDR3 reads TGTGCCAGCAGCTTAGCCCGGAGGGCCCGAGACAATGAGCAGTTCTTC. The chain links TRBV7-6 to TRBJ2-1; possibly TRBD2 for D (6 bases). V was clipped by 0 bases and J by 5 bases, with 14 bases between them. From germline, CDR1 is SGHVS and CDR2 FNYEAQ. CDR3 length equals 16 residues.

The rearrangement uses TRBV20-1 and TRBJ1-3; 8 nucleotides agree with TRBD1. Germline loops: CDR1 DFQATT, CDR2 SNEGSKA (reference sequence). With V trimmed by 6 bases and J by 3 bases, 7 bases remained unmatched. This CDR3 is built from 14 residues. CDR3 nucleotides: TGCAGTGCCCGAGCAGGGGGCAATGGAAACACCATATATTTT. The encoded protein is CSARAGGNGNTIYF.

This clonotype came up a few times. V usage is TRBV19 and J usage is TRBJ2-1; TRBD2 might be the D (6 bases). Trimming stripped 5 bases from V and 9 bases from J, with 17 bases between. There are 14 residues in the CDR3. Germline V CDR1 and CDR2: LNHDA, SQIVND (reference sequence). CDR3 bases: TGTGCCAGTAGTTCACTCGCTAAGGAGGGTGAGCAGTTCTTC. Its protein is CASSSLAKEGEQFF.

This clonotype occurred many times. The chain employs TRBV7-9 and TRBJ2-7, with D possibly being TRBD1 (6 bases). Per the germline V gene, CDR1 is SEHNR and CDR2 is FQNEAQ (reference sequence). There are 15 residues in the CDR3. The V and J ends lost 1 base and 4 bases respectively, with 14 bases between them. The CDR3 DNA follows: TGTGCCAGCAGCTTAGAGGGGGTAGCAGGGTACGAGCAGTACTTC. Amino acid sequence: CASSLEGVAGYEQYF.

The chain has TRBV6-5 and TRBJ2-3; 14 positions match TRBD2. The trim removed 1 base at V and 2 bases at J, leaving 14 bases unmatched. CDR3 size: 21 residues. From germline, CDR1 is MNHEY and CDR2 SVGAGI. CDR3 sequence (DNA): TGTGCCAGCAGTTACTATTCCCCTCAGCTGGGACTAGCGGGAGCCACAGATACGCAGTATTTT. Its protein is CASSYYSPQLGLAGATDTQYF.

This clonotype was detected a few times. The rearrangement uses TRBV11-3 and TRBJ2-5; 8 nucleotides align to TRBD2. V was clipped by 3 bases and J by 3 bases; unmatched bases: 9. The CDR3 is 16 residues long. The germline V gene encodes CDR1 SGHNT and CDR2 YENEEA. The CDR3 spells CASSLVRTSREETQYF. The CDR3, as DNA: TGTGCCAGCAGCTTGGTTCGGACTAGCCGTGAAGAGACCCAGTACTTC.